This passage covers 14 T cell receptor beta chains from one sample sequenced in a study of human T cells and chemical hapten exposure. Noted time point: patch test 3, about 24 weeks after DPC sensitization. Treatment reported: therapeutic diphenylcyclopropenone sensitization with weekly scalp DPC. TCRdb re-derived calls from the RACE reads in MiXCR, one entry per CDR3 protein. The sample carries just over 70,000 distinct CDR3 sequences, around 10% recorded once. The source material was whole blood, sampled in connection with sensitization to the hapten diphenylcyclopropenone (DPC). The origin of the receptors is a woman in her forties or fifties with alopecia areata. Some clones in this sample may be carry-over from other donors' samples.

The table lists this clonotype with a few counts. The chain uses TRBV7-2 and TRBJ2-2; unclear D gene. V lost 7 bases, J lost 0 bases, and 21 bases lay in between. This CDR3 is 18 amino acids long. Looked up from germline, CDR1 is SGHTA and CDR2 is FQGNSA. The CDR3 sequence: CASTSSLTRQANTGELFF. The CDR3 region has the DNA TGTGCCAGCACTTCTTCCCTAACCCGACAAGCGAACACCGGGGAGCTGTTTTTT.

This clonotype was counted only a few times. The chain links TRBV20-1 to TRBJ2-7, with D possibly TRBD1 on 5 matching bases. The CDR3 totals 13 residues. Germline V CDR1 and CDR2: DFQATT, SNEGSKA (reference sequence). Trimming removed 6 bases from V and 0 bases from J, with 12 bases in between. CDR3 in amino acids: CSAPTENSYEQYF. The CDR3 DNA reads as TGCAGTGCCCCGACAGAAAACTCCTACGAGCAGTACTTC.

This clonotype was recorded many times. The rearrangement joins TRBV7-2 to TRBJ2-3, with no clear D. The length of the CDR3 is 13 residues. CDR1 and CDR2 (germline): SGHTA, FQGNSA. The germline V and J ends were trimmed by 5 bases and 4 bases, with 10 bases remaining between them. The CDR3 DNA follows: TGTGCCAGCAGCGTATCTCGGGCAGATACGCAGTATTTT. Its protein product is CASSVSRADTQYF.

Ten or more counts support this clonotype. The J gene is TRBJ2-7, the V gene TRBV6-2 or TRBV6-3, with a weak D call TRBD1 (8 bases). The CDR3 loop spans 15 amino acids. V was shortened by 4 bases and J by 3 bases, with 16 bases between the two germline ends. Germline loops: CDR1 MNHEY, CDR2 SVGEGT. CDR3 residues: CASSSPDREGYEQYF. DNA for the CDR3: TGTGCCAGCAGTTCTCCGGACAGGGAGGGCTACGAGCAGTACTTC.

At least ten counts were recorded for this clonotype. The genes are TRBV6-5 and TRBJ2-2; possibly TRBD2 for D (7 bases). The V gene's germline CDR1 is MNHEY and CDR2 SVGAGI. V dropped 2 bases and J dropped 5 bases, with 15 bases sitting between them. CDR3 length equals 16 residues. CDR3 amino acids: CASSYARGAQTGELFF. CDR3 sequence (DNA): TGTGCCAGCAGTTACGCTCGGGGGGCTCAGACCGGGGAGCTGTTTTTT.

This clonotype has ten or more counts. V usage is TRBV9 and J usage is TRBJ2-3, with D perhaps assigned TRBD1 or TRBD2 (5 bases each). V was clipped by 0 bases and J by 1 base, with 6 bases between them. Germline V gives CDR1 SGDLS, CDR2 YYNGEE. There are 14 residues in the CDR3. The CDR3 loop is CASSVVGGTDTQYF. The CDR3 DNA sequence: TGTGCCAGCAGCGTAGTGGGGGGCACAGATACGCAGTATTTT.

This chain joins TRBV28 and TRBJ1-3, with D possibly TRBD1 on 5 matching bases. This CDR3 contains 14 residues. Germline CDR1 MDHEN, CDR2 SYDVKM. Deletions cut 6 bases from V and 4 bases from J, with 13 bases between. This chain's CDR3 is CASRFQGLGNTIYF. The CDR3 region has the DNA TGTGCCAGCAGGTTCCAGGGACTCGGAAACACCATATATTTT.

A few counts support this clonotype. The CDR3 coding sequence is TGTGCCAGCAGTACCACCGGGACAGGGTATGCGAACACTGAAGCTTTCTTT. It encodes CASSTTGTGYANTEAFF. The chain recombines TRBV28 with TRBJ1-1, with 9 bases that match TRBD1. The CDR3 is 17 amino acids. V lost 5 bases to trimming and J lost 1 base; unmatched junction nucleotides: 11. CDR1 is MDHEN, CDR2 SYDVKM, per germline.

This clonotype turned up a few times. The V and J genes are TRBV2 and TRBJ1-1, with TRBD1 matching 7 bases. With V trimmed by 6 bases and J by 3 bases, 4 bases remained unmatched. The CDR3 spans 13 residues. Germline lookup yields CDR1 SNHLY and CDR2 FYNNEI. Written as DNA, the CDR3 is TGTGCCAGCAGATTGACAGGGTACACTGAAGCTTTCTTT. Translated: CASRLTGYTEAFF.

This clonotype was observed at least ten times. The chain is built from TRBV28 and TRBJ2-7; 11 bases align to TRBD1. The CDR3 spans 15 residues. Per the germline V gene, CDR1 is MDHEN and CDR2 is SYDVKM. After removal of 5 bases from V and 5 bases from J, the junction contained 8 bases not matched to a gene. As DNA, the CDR3 is TGTGCCAGCAGTCCATCCGGGACAGGGGGTGACGAGCAGTACTTC. Translating gives CASSPSGTGGDEQYF.

This chain links TRBV6-2 or TRBV6-3 with TRBJ2-7; D unclear. This CDR3 contains 14 residues. Between the trimmed V and J ends, which lost 0 bases and 1 base, there was a span of 7 bases. CDR1 is MNHEY and CDR2 is SVGEGT in the germline V gene. The DNA for the CDR3 is TGTGCCAGCAGTTACTCGGCCGGGTCCTACGAGCAGTACTTC. This sequence encodes CASSYSAGSYEQYF.

The rearrangement links TRBV11-1 to TRBJ2-1; a weak D match, TRBD1 (6 bases). The germline CDR1 and CDR2 sequences are SGHAT and FQDESV (reference sequence). This CDR3 contains 12 residues. V gave up 5 bases and J gave up 9 bases, with 11 bases separating them. The CDR3, as DNA: TGTGCCAGCAGCCCACAGGGCGGTGAGCAGTTCTTC. This codes for CASSPQGGEQFF.

This clonotype has just one count. V gene TRBV28 combines with J gene TRBJ2-7; D may be TRBD2 (5 bases). This CDR3 comprises 12 residues. V lost 8 bases and J lost 0, with 8 bases in between. CDR1 is MDHEN, CDR2 SYDVKM, per germline. This chain's CDR3 is CASQRGSYEQYF. DNA of the CDR3: TGTGCCAGCCAACGGGGCTCCTACGAGCAGTACTTC.

This clonotype was observed a handful of times. The gene calls are TRBV10-3 and TRBJ1-1; 7 bases match TRBD1. J lost 1 base, V lost 0 bases, and 2 bases had no gene match. This CDR3 is 15 amino acids long. CDR1 ENHRY and CDR2 SYGVKD come from the germline V gene. CDR3 sequence: CAISESNRGNTEAFF. For the CDR3, the DNA is TGTGCCATCAGTGAGTCAAACAGGGGGAACACTGAAGCTTTCTTT.